Listed below are T cell receptor beta chains from one sample, sequenced in a study of blood T cell repertoires in COVID-19. Here immunoSEQ multiplex PCR was the method, and the copy in TCRdb shows in-frame clones only, minus some. The top ten clones hold about 2.2% of a sample with about 260,000 clones, approximately 90% of them seen once. The sequenced material came from peripheral blood. The receptors originated from a woman aged 50 to 60 who had recovered from COVID-19. CDR3s include the opening cysteine and the closing phenylalanine or tryptophan. A D gene is named only where the DNA matches it firmly. Where a row states a size, it is once, few, many or the class of an expanded clone; other rows omit it.

- 18 TRBJ2-3 - TRBV11-2 CASSSKGVPGEGADTQYF TGTGCCAGCAGCTCAAAAGGGGTTCCCGGGGAGGGGGCAGATACGCAGTATTTT
- 15 TRBJ2-3 - TRBV7-2 CASSLAGGEADTQYF TGTGCCAGCAGCTTAGCCGGCGGGGAGGCAGATACGCAGTATTTT
- 15 TRBJ2-1 - TRBV18 CASSPPIRTLGEQFF TGTGCCAGCTCACCACCGATCCGGACTCTGGGTGAGCAGTTCTTC
TRBD1 15 TRBJ1-3 - TRBV10-3 CAIRPGTGLGNTIYF TGTGCCATCAGGCCCGGGACAGGGCTTGGAAACACCATATATTTT
- 17 TRBJ1-5 - TRBV19 CASSIWAGKGSNQPQHF TGTGCCAGTAGTATATGGGCAGGGAAAGGAAGCAATCAGCCCCAGCATTTT
- 13 TRBJ1-1 - TRBV2 CASNTDRNTEAFF TGTGCCAGCAATACGGACAGGAACACTGAAGCTTTCTTT
TRBD2 13 TRBJ2-5 - TRBV5-1 CATSRGGQETQYF TGCGCCACCTCTCGGGGGGGCCAAGAGACCCAGTACTTC
TRBD1 18 TRBJ1-1 - TRBV5-3 CARSPPLGQGPGMSEAFF TGTGCCAGAAGCCCACCCCTTGGACAGGGTCCAGGAATGTCGGAAGCTTTCTTT
TRBD2 14 TRBJ2-1 - TRBV10-3 CAISAGLAGSEQFF TGTGCCATCAGTGCAGGACTAGCGGGAAGTGAGCAGTTCTTC
TRBD1 15 TRBJ2-5 few TRBV5-1 CASSLGVGQQETQYF TGCGCCAGCAGCCTGGGGGTGGGACAGCAAGAGACCCAGTACTTC
TRBD1 15 TRBJ2-7 - TRBV18 CASSPLGQGGYEQYF TGTGCCAGCTCACCACTGGGACAGGGAGGCTACGAGCAGTACTTC
- 14 TRBJ1-4 - TRBV5-5 CASSFERLSEKLFF TGTGCCAGCAGTTTCGAGAGATTGAGTGAAAAACTGTTTTTT
- 12 TRBJ2-7 - TRBV12-3/TRBV12-4 CASKAGAYEQYF TGTGCCAGCAAGGCAGGGGCCTACGAGCAGTACTTC
TRBD1 15 TRBJ2-7 - TRBV19 CASAPGQGISYEQYF TGTGCCAGTGCCCCGGGACAGGGTATATCCTACGAGCAGTACTTC
- 16 TRBJ2-1 - TRBV30 CAWSKETRDTYNEQFF TGTGCCTGGAGTAAGGAAACTAGGGACACCTACAATGAGCAGTTCTTC
- 12 TRBJ1-2 - TRBV4-1 CASSQGGGAYTF TGCGCCAGCAGCCAAGGAGGGGGAGCCTACACCTTC
- 13 TRBJ1-1 - TRBV15 CATSTSPNTEAFF TGTGCCACCAGCACGTCCCCCAACACTGAAGCTTTCTTT
TRBD1 17 TRBJ2-1 - TRBV7-9 CASSFVTATGILDEQFF TGTGCCAGCAGCTTCGTTACGGCGACAGGGATATTGGATGAGCAGTTCTTC
- 15 TRBJ2-7 - TRBV11-2 CASSLGGGGLYEQYF TGTGCCAGCAGCTTAGGGGGAGGAGGGCTCTACGAGCAGTACTTC
- 12 TRBJ1-3 - TRBV28 CASAGPIVPIYF TGTGCCAGCGCGGGGCCTATCGTCCCCATATATTTT
TRBD2 15 TRBJ2-1 - TRBV11-2 CASSPLAGAYNEQFF TGTGCCAGCAGTCCTCTAGCGGGGGCATACAATGAGCAGTTCTTC
TRBD1 14 TRBJ1-2 - TRBV6-5 CASSQQGEYYGYTF TGTGCCAGCAGTCAACAGGGGGAATACTATGGCTACACCTTC
- 14 TRBJ2-7 - TRBV28 CASWSSGSSYEQYF TGTGCCAGCTGGTCGTCGGGGAGCTCCTACGAGCAGTACTTC
TRBD2 16 TRBJ2-2 - TRBV3-1/TRBV3-2 CASSPRVAGGIGELFF TGTGCCAGCAGCCCCCGGGTAGCGGGGGGGATCGGGGAGCTGTTTTTT
- 17 TRBJ2-1 - TRBV9 CASSVNPAKSSYNEQFF TGTGCCAGCAGCGTAAACCCTGCGAAGAGCTCCTACAATGAGCAGTTCTTC
- 13 TRBJ1-1 - TRBV7-3 CASSFQGGTEAFF TGTGCCAGCAGCTTTCAGGGAGGCACTGAAGCTTTCTTT
TRBD2 16 TRBJ2-1 - TRBV9 CASSELARSSYNEQFF TGTGCCAGCAGCGAACTAGCGCGAAGCTCCTACAATGAGCAGTTCTTC
TRBD1 15 TRBJ2-7 - TRBV5-6 CASSAPGQGVYEQYF TGTGCCAGCAGCGCCCCCGGACAGGGGGTCTACGAGCAGTACTTC
- 17 TRBJ2-3 - TRBV9 CASSVGGLWGGRDTQYF TGTGCCAGCAGCGTAGGAGGTCTCTGGGGGGGCCGAGATACGCAGTATTTT